In its sample, the clone carrying this TCR beta chain was seen once. Its cognate antigen is unknown. This record belongs to a study of identical twins. The length of the CDR3 is 14 residues. Per germline, CDR1 LGHDT and CDR2 YNNKEL (reference sequence). With V trimmed by 6 bases and J by 5 bases, 6 bases remained unmatched. The donors were all healthy and Caucasian. Study-wide findings and caveats: It was cross-sectional statistical analysis, not following the same donors, that the conclusions relied on. Possibly, invariant MAIT and iNKT cells partly confounded zero-insertion analyses. The models systematically underestimated how much out-of-frame TCR alpha was shared in monozygotic twins.

TCRdb ran MiXCR on the 5' RACE reads and lists one entry per CDR3 protein. Seen here are 500,000 to 650,000 distinct CDR3 sequences, more than 20% observed once, and the top ten hold about 0.48%. These same records also appear under a second study, on yellow fever vaccine responses in identical twins.

This sequence was found in a woman under 30 in good health. Sequenced material: CD4+ T cells sorted from blood. The genes are TRBV3-1 and TRBJ2-1, with 8 bases fitting TRBD1. The CDR3 DNA sequence: TGTGCCAGCAGTAACAGGGGGTTGGACAATGAGCAGTTCTTC. Its protein product is CASSNRGLDNEQFF.